This TCR beta chain was recovered during a study of shared clonotypes between healthy human individuals. At the level of the study: Donors, aged 18 to 49, were a couple of women and a few men.

Here immunoSEQ multiplex PCR was the method, and the copy in TCRdb shows in-frame clones only, minus some. This table has roughly 1,800,000 clones, approximately 95% appearing once. Positive CCR7 selection of CD45RO-negative cells yielded the naive CD8 cells, and terminally differentiated effector memory CD45RA+ cells were excluded. Between the trimmed V and J ends, which lost 0 bases and 4 bases, there was a span of 9 bases. CDR3 length: 15 residues. CDR1 and CDR2 (germline): LGHNA, YNFKEQ. Sequenced: naive CD8+ T cells sorted from blood. V usage is TRBV4-2 and J usage is TRBJ2-2; D remains ambiguous. The TCR was taken from a man between 18 and 35 years old in good health. CDR3 nucleotide sequence: TGTGCCAGCAGCCAAGATCCCTACTCCACCGGGGAGCTGTTTTTT. Translated, it gives CASSQDPYSTGELFF.